This T cell receptor (beta chain) was identified in a study of T cell changes during pregnancy in multiple sclerosis. Produced via immunoSEQ multiplex PCR; TCRdb's table is partial and in-frame only. The sample consists of roughly 26,000 clones, approximately 92% of them appearing once. J gave up 7 bases and V 7 bases, and 13 bases lay outside the gene matches. Per germline, CDR1 MNHEY and CDR2 SMNVEV (reference sequence). CDR3 length equals 15 residues. J is TRBJ2-1 and V is TRBV27; 7 bases map to TRBD2. This receptor was obtained from a female donor with multiple sclerosis, enrolled in a pregnancy study. This material consisted of CD8+ T cells from peripheral blood mononuclear cells, taken in the second trimester of pregnancy. CDR3 protein: CASTLGGGVDNEQFF. Here the CDR3 DNA reads TGTGCCAGCACCCTGGGTGGGGGGGTTGATAATGAGCAGTTCTTC.